This T cell receptor (beta chain) appears in the sequencing data of a study of T cells in Graves' hyperthyroidism and ophthalmopathy. Germline lookup yields CDR1 SGHTA and CDR2 FQGNSA. Trimming took 2 bases from V and 3 from J, leaving 11 bases between them. The CDR3 covers 15 residues. TCR beta CDR3 sequences were amplified from RNA transcripts. When the TCR CDR3 underwent first-round RT-PCR, the HTBI primer set was used. TCRdb re-called the multiplex PCR reads with MiXCR, one entry per CDR3 protein. The data show 640,000 or so distinct CDR3 sequences, approximately 15% seen once. This clonotype was observed many times.

The chain joins TRBV7-2 to TRBJ1-5; tentatively, D is TRBD1 (6 bases). The TCR comes from a woman in her late teens or twenties with Graves' ophthalmopathy. Sequenced sample: blood. The CDR3 DNA reads TGTGCCAGCAGCTTAAATTCAGGGGTCAATCAGCCCCAGCATTTT. It codes for CASSLNSGVNQPQHF.